These T cell receptor beta chains were read from a single sample in a study of T-cell reconstitution after alpha-beta-depleted transplantation in children. TCRdb called the PCR reads again in MiXCR, with one record for every CDR3 protein. The sample carries about 50,000 distinct CDR3 sequences, about 5.7% recorded once. Sequenced here: PBMCs, mostly from graft donor cells, sampled 60 days after TCRalphabeta/CD19-depleted stem cell transplant. These receptors came from a female patient aged 2 to 10 who had a stem cell transplant for aplastic anemia, so the T cells may come from the graft donor. The CDR3 runs from the conserved cysteine through the conserved F or W. The order of the fields is V gene, clone size, D gene, J gene, CDR3 DNA, CDR3 protein. A D gene is named only where the DNA matches it firmly. Size tells how often a clone was seen (once, few, many) or the class of an expanded clone, and some rows leave it out.

>TRBV7-3|many|TRBD2|TRBJ2-3
TGTGCCAGCAGCTACACGGGGGGGCGCACAGATACGCAGTATTTT
CASSYTGGRTDTQYF
>TRBV7-9|many|TRBD1|TRBJ2-3
TGTGCCAGCAGCTTACCGGGACAGGGTGCAGATACGCAGTATTTT
CASSLPGQGADTQYF
>TRBV20-1|many|-|TRBJ2-7
TGCAGTGCTGTCTTGCCGAGCTCCTACGAGCAGTACTTC
CSAVLPSSYEQYF
>TRBV18|-|TRBD2|TRBJ2-1
TGTGCCAGCTCACGGACTAGCGGGAACAATGAGCAGTTCTTC
CASSRTSGNNEQFF
>TRBV5-6|many|-|TRBJ1-6
TGTGCCAGCAGCTTGAGGGGTGAACATTCACCCCTCCACTTT
CASSLRGEHSPLHF
>TRBV30|many|TRBD2|TRBJ2-3
TGTGCCTGGAAGAGCGGGAGTTGGTCAGATACGCAGTATTTT
CAWKSGSWSDTQYF
>TRBV5-5|many|TRBD1|TRBJ2-2
TGTGCCAGCAGCTTGTCCCAGGGGGTTGGCGGGGAGCTGTTTTTT
CASSLSQGVGGELFF
>TRBV12-3/TRBV12-4|many|TRBD2|TRBJ2-1
TGTGCCAGCACACCCGGGACTAGCGGGAGAGTTGAGCAGTTCTTC
CASTPGTSGRVEQFF
>TRBV2|few|TRBD1|TRBJ2-3
TGTGCCAGCAGTATCTACAGGGGAGGCACAGATACGCAGTATTTT
CASSIYRGGTDTQYF
>TRBV7-9|many|TRBD1|TRBJ1-1
TGTGCCAGCAGTTTCCGGGACAGGTCCACTGAAGCTTTCTTT
CASSFRDRSTEAFF
>TRBV20-1|many|TRBD2|TRBJ2-7
TGCAGTGCTAGAGGGGGAATTGAAAGGGGAGGGGAGCAGTACTTC
CSARGGIERGGEQYF
>TRBV7-9|-|TRBD1|TRBJ1-2
TGTGCCAGCAGCTCAACAGGGGGCAATGGCTATGGCTACACCTTC
CASSSTGGNGYGYTF
>TRBV5-5|many|-|TRBJ2-5
TGTGCCAGCAGTGGGGGGGCCGGTGCTCAAGAGACCCAGTACTTC
CASSGGAGAQETQYF
>TRBV20-1|many|-|TRBJ2-3
TGCAGTGCTAGAGATTACGCAGGAACTAGCACAGATACGCAGTATTTT
CSARDYAGTSTDTQYF
>TRBV7-9|-|-|TRBJ2-3
TGTGCCAGCAGCTTCGCGGTCACAGATACGCAGTATTTT
CASSFAVTDTQYF
>TRBV29-1|many|TRBD2|TRBJ2-1
TGCAGCGCCTCAAGCGGGAGTTGGGATGAGCAGTTCTTC
CSASSGSWDEQFF
>TRBV7-9|many|TRBD2|TRBJ2-1
TGTGCCAGCAGTGGTAGCGGGTATAACAATGAGCAGTTCTTC
CASSGSGYNNEQFF
>TRBV28|-|TRBD2|TRBJ2-1
TGTGCCAGCAGTGGGGGACTAGCGGGAAACAATGAGCAGTTCTTC
CASSGGLAGNNEQFF
>TRBV12-3/TRBV12-4|few|-|TRBJ2-7
TGTGCCTCCGCCGGGTCAACTTCCTACGAGCAGTACTTC
CASAGSTSYEQYF
>TRBV20-1|many|-|TRBJ2-5
TGCAGTGTTCTCCAAGAGACCCAGTACTTC
CSVLQETQYF
>TRBV28|many|-|TRBJ1-4
TGTGCCAGCAGTTTAATGTTCGTCGCAACTAATGAAAAACTGTTTTTT
CASSLMFVATNEKLFF
>TRBV12-5|many|TRBD2|TRBJ2-5
TGTCCCGTTCCCGGGACTAGCGAGACACAAGAGACCCAGTACTTC
CPVPGTSETQETQYF
>TRBV10-3|many|TRBD2|TRBJ2-5
TGTGCCATCAGTGGAACTACTAGCGGGCCAGAGACCCAGTACTTC
CAISGTTSGPETQYF